In this sample, the clone carrying this T cell receptor (beta chain) turned up a few times. Its antigen is unknown. These data belong to a study of T cells after yellow fever vaccination. Across the study: SMART-Seq v4 Ultra Low Input prepared the low-cell-number fractions. Whole-study findings and limits: The study found a weaker secondary response that peaked faster, day 5 versus 15.

One entry per CDR3 protein results from TCRdb running MiXCR on the 5' RACE reads. Of fewer than 650,000 distinct CDR3 sequences in the sample, 21% were seen once. V was shortened by 3 bases and J by 4 bases, with 16 bases between the two germline ends. The CDR3 runs 16 residues. From germline, CDR1 is MNHEY and CDR2 SMNVEV (reference sequence). The rearrangement links TRBV27 to TRBJ2-4, with D perhaps TRBD1 (6 bases). This receptor was identified in a man aged 18 to 30 who received the YFV17D yellow fever vaccine. This specimen consisted of PBMCs, obtained more than 20 days after the first yellow fever vaccination. As DNA, the CDR3 is TGTGCCAGCAGTTTGGGGGCGGGCAGGATAAAAAACATTCAGTACTTC. The encoded protein is CASSLGAGRIKNIQYF.